The 28 T cell receptor beta chains in this list originate from one sample, sequenced in a study of blood T cells in healthy people across ages. Next came a second PCR, run for about 7 to 12 cycles, which used a sample-barcoded 5' primer along with a J-beta primer mix. TCRdb processed the 5' RACE reads anew with MiXCR; each CDR3 protein has one entry. The data contain about 1.4 million distinct CDR3 sequences, 45% to 70% of them seen just once; the ten biggest clones take up under 8.5%. Source material: blood. The source is a man aged 18 to 35 in good health.

This chain connects TRBV20-1 to TRBJ1-2, with a tentative D call TRBD1 (5 bases). V was trimmed by 6 bases and J by 8 bases, leaving 25 bases between them. The CDR3 covers 15 residues. Germline-derived CDR1 and CDR2 are DFQATT and SNEGSKA (reference sequence). CDR3 DNA: TGCAGTGCCCCTCCAGGGCCGGGAATGACGGAGGGCTACACCTTC. It encodes CSAPPGPGMTEGYTF.

The chain links TRBV20-1 to TRBJ2-3; D gene ambiguous. The CDR3 extends over 15 amino acids. The V end was cut by 1 base, the J end by 0 bases, with 11 bases between. Germline V gene sequence: CDR1 DFQATT, CDR2 SNEGSKA (reference sequence). The CDR3 spells CSARGLPASTDTQYF. DNA for the CDR3: TGCAGTGCTAGAGGACTCCCAGCGAGCACAGATACGCAGTATTTT.

This clonotype has just a few counts. This chain links TRBV13 with TRBJ1-2; D remains ambiguous. CDR1 and CDR2 from the germline V gene are PRHDT and FYEKMQ (reference sequence). Trimming took off 5 bases at V and 2 bases at J, with 9 bases between the two ends. The CDR3 contains 13 residues. Here the CDR3 reads CASSVTHNYGYTF. The CDR3 bases are TGTGCCAGCAGCGTTACCCACAACTATGGCTACACCTTC.

This chain links TRBV20-1 with TRBJ2-1; D is possibly TRBD2 (7 bases). Germline V gene lookup returns CDR1 DFQATT and CDR2 SNEGSKA (reference sequence). The V end was cut by 5 bases, the J end by 8 bases, with 16 bases between. There are 13 residues in the CDR3. CDR3: CSAQGGARDEQFF. The CDR3 DNA is TGCAGTGCTCAAGGGGGGGCCAGGGATGAGCAGTTCTTC.

The chain links TRBV15 to TRBJ2-2; 7 bases are a match to TRBD2. Germline V gene sequence: CDR1 LNHNV, CDR2 YYDKDF (reference sequence). Germline trimming cut 4 bases from V and 6 bases from J; bases unmatched to any gene: 11. The CDR3 runs to 16 residues. CDR3: CATSTAGIAGAGELFF. CDR3 bases: TGTGCCACCAGCACAGCCGGGATTGCGGGGGCCGGGGAGCTGTTTTTT.

J is TRBJ2-1 and V is TRBV4-2; the match to TRBD2 covers 11 bases. This CDR3 comprises 19 residues. Germline CDR1 is LGHNA and CDR2 is YNFKEQ. V dropped 2 bases and J dropped 5; count of bases not matched to a gene: 14. In DNA, the CDR3 is TGTGCCAGCAGCCAATTTACTAGCGGGGGAGGACAATTCCACAATGAGCAGTTCTTC. Its translation is CASSQFTSGGGQFHNEQFF.

The chain has TRBV5-4 and TRBJ2-3; 11 bases agree with TRBD2. The CDR3 length is 17 residues. Germline CDR1 and CDR2: SGHNT and YYREEE (reference sequence). Trimming removed 2 bases from V and 2 bases from J; junction bases left unmatched: 7. The CDR3 here is CASSFGTSGTITDTQYF. For the CDR3, the DNA is TGTGCCAGCAGCTTCGGGACTAGCGGTACAATCACAGATACGCAGTATTTT.

The genes are TRBV4-1 and TRBJ1-5; TRBD1 matches 7 bases. The trim removed 1 base at V and 2 bases at J, leaving 5 bases unmatched. CDR1 is MGHRA and CDR2 is YSYEKL in the germline V gene. CDR3 length: 16 residues. CDR3 amino acids: CASSQGQGGGNQPQHF. The CDR3, as DNA: TGCGCCAGCAGCCAAGGACAGGGTGGGGGCAATCAGCCCCAGCATTTT.

The chain recombines TRBV11-2 with TRBJ2-2; 12 bases are a match to TRBD1. Germline CDR1 and CDR2: SGHAT and FQNNGV. V gave up 1 base and J gave up 6 bases; unmatched junction bases: 3. The CDR3 consists of 16 residues. CDR3 nucleotides: TGTGCCAGCAGCTTAGTGGGACAGGGGGCGTCCGGGGAGCTGTTTTTT. Translation gives CASSLVGQGASGELFF. Full variable domain (rest looked up from reference TRBV11-2 and TRBJ2-2): EAGVAQSPRYKIIEKRQSVAFWCNPISGHATLYWYQQILGQGPKLLIQFQNNGVVDDSQLPKDRFSAERLKGVDSTLKIQPAKLEDSAVYLCASSLVGQGASGELFFGEGSRLTVL.

The V call is TRBV20-1, the J call TRBJ2-1; 13 bases line up with TRBD2. Germline assignment: CDR1 DFQATT and CDR2 SNEGSKA (reference sequence). Trimming removed 5 bases from V and 12 bases from J; junction bases left unmatched: 10. CDR3 length: 14 residues. The CDR3 is CSAAPGLAGKGQFF. The CDR3 DNA sequence: TGCAGTGCTGCGCCGGGACTAGCGGGGAAAGGGCAGTTCTTC.

V is TRBV4-1 and J is TRBJ2-3; no clear D. V lost 4 bases and J lost 4, with 12 bases in between. CDR3 length: 14 amino acids. Germline V gene sequence: CDR1 MGHRA, CDR2 YSYEKL. CDR3 in amino acids: CASSLLTAADTQYF. CDR3 coding DNA: TGCGCCAGCAGCCTCCTCACGGCGGCAGATACGCAGTATTTT.

The J gene is TRBJ2-1, the V gene TRBV9; TRBD2 agrees at 7 bases. CDR3 length: 16 residues. V was clipped by 5 bases and J by 4 bases; unmatched bases: 12. In germline, CDR1 is SGDLS, CDR2 YYNGEE. The CDR3 region has the DNA TGTGCCAGCAGAGAGGGAGCGGGATGGGATTACAATGAGCAGTTCTTC. Amino acids: CASREGAGWDYNEQFF.

In regard to this clonotype: One junction end disagrees with the germline gene, perhaps due to a read error. The chain has TRBV20-1 and TRBJ1-2, with D possibly TRBD1 on 6 matching bases. The germline CDR1 and CDR2 sequences are DFQATT and SNEGSKA (reference sequence). This CDR3 spans 12 amino acids. CDR3 region: CSARRNRDGYTF. The CDR3 region has the DNA TGCAGTGCTAGGAGAAACAGGGATGGCTACACTTTC.

The DNA for the CDR3 is TGCGCCAGCAGTGACACTAGGGCGGGGGGTTGGTACGAGCAGTACTTC. Amino acid sequence: CASSDTRAGGWYEQYF. J is TRBJ2-7 and V is TRBV4-3; 8 bases map to TRBD2. J gave up 4 bases and V 6 bases, and 14 bases lay outside the gene matches. The CDR3 is made up of 16 amino acids. Germline lookup yields CDR1 LGHNA and CDR2 YSLEER.

The V and J genes are TRBV6-1 and TRBJ2-5; tentative D call: TRBD2 (6 bases). Gene TRBJ2-7 matches the end of the DNA better, so the J call may be wrong. Germline V CDR1 and CDR2: MNHNS, SASEGT. The CDR3 covers 14 residues. CDR3 nucleotides: TGTGCCAGCAGTGAAAGGGCAGGAGGGGACGAGCAGTACTTC. Its protein product is CASSERAGGDEQYF.

This clonotype has a count of ten or more. The chain employs TRBV12-5 and TRBJ2-5, with TRBD1 as a possible D gene (6 bases). The CDR3 totals 13 residues. V was shortened by 5 bases and J by 4 bases, with 11 bases between the two germline ends. Germline V lookup: CDR1 LGHNT, CDR2 FRNRAP. The CDR3 sequence: CASGAGTSETQYF. The CDR3 DNA reads TGTGCTAGTGGTGCCGGGACATCAGAGACCCAGTACTTC. Looking up the rest from reference TRBV12-5 and TRBJ2-5 gives the full variable domain: DARVTQTPRHKVTEMGQEVTMRCQPILGHNTVFWYRQTMMQGLELLAYFRNRAPLDDSGMPKDRFSAEMPDATLATLKIQPSEPRDSAVYFCASGAGTSETQYFGPGTRLLVL.

On this clonotype itself: Given a much more abundant clone one base away, this may be a read error. This chain uses TRBV20-1 with TRBJ2-2; 10 bases are a match to TRBD2. The V gene's germline CDR1 is DFQATT and CDR2 SNEGSKA (reference sequence). This CDR3 has 15 residues. CDR3 bases: TGCAGCGCGGCTAGCGGGGGTGGGGACACCGGGGAGCTGTTTTTT. Protein: CSAASGGGDTGELFF.

This clonotype is a singleton in its sample. The junction shows a germline mismatch at one end, possibly a read error. V gene TRBV2 combines with J gene TRBJ2-5, with 8 bases identical to TRBD2. The CDR3 loop spans 14 amino acids. Germline lookup yields CDR1 SNHLY and CDR2 FYNNEI. The DNA for the CDR3 is TGTGCCAGCGCAGGGACTAGAGGAGAAGAGACCCAGTACTTT. Amino acids: CASAGTRGEETQYF. Full variable domain (rest looked up from reference TRBV2 and TRBJ2-5): EPEVTQTPSHQVTQMGQEVILRCVPISNHLYFYWYRQILGQKVEFLVSFYNNEISEKSEIFDDQFSVERPDGSNFTLKIRSTKLEDSAMYFCASAGTRGEETQYFGPGTRLLVL.

This clonotype turned up a few times. The rearrangement joins TRBV27 to TRBJ2-4; D remains ambiguous. The CDR3 is 16 residues long. The germline gives CDR1 MNHEY, CDR2 SMNVEV (reference sequence). Trimming pared 3 bases from V and 0 bases from J, leaving 12 bases between. The DNA for the CDR3 is TGTGCCAGCAGTTTTTGGGTGGGATCAGCCAAAAACATTCAGTACTTC. Its protein product is CASSFWVGSAKNIQYF.

This chain connects TRBV9 to TRBJ2-2; D is ambiguous. This CDR3 is 11 amino acids long. Germline V lookup: CDR1 SGDLS, CDR2 YYNGEE. V was trimmed by 3 bases and J by 7 bases, leaving 4 bases between them. The CDR3 region has the DNA TGTGCCAGCAGCGCTCACGGGGAGCTGTTTTTT. Protein product: CASSAHGELFF.

This clonotype showed up just a few times. The chain links TRBV29-1 to TRBJ1-1; 7 nucleotides match TRBD1. Germline-derived CDR1 and CDR2 are SQVTM and ANQGSEA. The CDR3 loop spans 13 amino acids. J lost 0 bases, V lost 7 bases, and 5 bases had no gene match. The CDR3 loop reads CSARQGLNTEAFF. CDR3 nucleotides: TGCAGCGCCCGACAGGGCCTGAACACTGAAGCTTTCTTT. The variable domain in full, with the rest retrieved from reference TRBV29-1 and TRBJ1-1, is SAVISQKPSRDICQRGTSLTIQCQVDSQVTMMFWYRQQPGQSLTLIATANQGSEATYESGFVIDKFPISRPNLTFSTLTVSNMSPEDSSIYLCSARQGLNTEAFFGQGTRLTVV.

This sequence joins TRBV20-1 and TRBJ1-4; D perhaps matches TRBD1 (5 bases). From germline, CDR1 is DFQATT and CDR2 SNEGSKA (reference sequence). Trimming cost V 6 bases and J 10 bases, with 21 bases left between them. The CDR3 has 14 amino acids. CDR3 DNA: TGCAGTGCCCGCCAGGACACTGATATTGGAAAACTGTTTTTT. Translating gives CSARQDTDIGKLFF.

The rearrangement joins TRBV4-1 to TRBJ2-5; tentatively, D is TRBD1 (6 bases). The CDR3 contains 17 residues. Germline V lookup: CDR1 MGHRA, CDR2 YSYEKL. The ends were cut back, 1 base at V and 3 bases at J, with 18 bases in the middle. The CDR3 region is CASSQGRQGTAKETQYF. CDR3 DNA: TGCGCCAGCAGCCAAGGGCGCCAGGGGACGGCGAAAGAGACCCAGTACTTC.

The V gene is TRBV2, the J gene TRBJ2-1; 13 positions agree with TRBD2. There are 18 residues in the CDR3. J lost 5 bases, V lost 2 bases, and 9 bases had no gene match. The V gene's germline CDR1 is SNHLY and CDR2 FYNNEI. The CDR3 loop reads CASSEIELAGGAHNEQFF. The CDR3 DNA follows: TGTGCCAGCAGTGAAATCGAACTAGCGGGAGGGGCCCACAATGAGCAGTTCTTC.

There are a few counts of this clonotype. The J gene is TRBJ2-7, the V gene TRBV7-9, with D tentatively TRBD2 (6 bases). This CDR3 has 15 residues. CDR1 and CDR2 (germline): SEHNR, FQNEAQ (reference sequence). V dropped 3 bases and J dropped 2 bases, with 14 bases sitting between them. The CDR3 is CASSLIPGGTYEQYF. CDR3 nucleotide sequence: TGTGCCAGCAGCTTGATCCCTGGGGGGACCTACGAGCAGTACTTC.

This chain uses TRBV2 with TRBJ2-5; TRBD2 is a possible D gene (6 bases). This CDR3 region has 13 residues. V was clipped by 4 bases and J by 7 bases, with 13 bases between them. In germline, CDR1 is SNHLY, CDR2 FYNNEI. For the CDR3, the DNA is TGTGCCAGCAGTGGAGAGACTAGAGGGACCCAGTACTTC. This sequence encodes CASSGETRGTQYF.

In this sample, this clonotype turned up a few times. The chain couples TRBV25-1 to TRBJ1-2, with no clear D. The V gene's germline CDR1 is MGHDK and CDR2 SYGVNS. V was cut by 2 bases and J by 4 bases, with 5 bases left in between. CDR3 length: 12 residues. CDR3 DNA sequence: TGTGCCAGCAGTGAAAACCGCTATGGCTACACCTTC. Protein: CASSENRYGYTF.

This clonotype has a handful of counts. The gene calls are TRBV6-5 and TRBJ1-4, with a tentative D call TRBD1 (6 bases). The ends were cut back, 5 bases at V and 4 bases at J, with 11 bases in the middle. Germline CDR1 reads MNHEY; CDR2 reads SVGAGI. The CDR3 is made up of 14 amino acids. The CDR3 DNA sequence: TGTGCCAGCAGTCAGGGGACGTTTAATGAAAAACTGTTTTTT. Its protein is CASSQGTFNEKLFF.